This T cell receptor (beta chain) was sequenced in a study of blood T cell repertoires in COVID-19. Across the whole study: Both acute and convalescent COVID-19 samples were obtained from the United States, Italy and Spain. Sample material is recorded as cDNA or gDNA derived from T cells, B-cell-depleted T cells, or PBMCs.

How the authors handled the data: Researchers report that nucleated cell counts were estimated from reference gene primer amplification. The assay was immunoSEQ multiplex PCR, and TCRdb's table has in-frame clones only and misses some. That table gives V, J and clone size, and the DNA gave D and trimming. The sample includes approximately 210,000 clones, around 94% of them seen just once. The germline V gene has CDR1 SGHRS and CDR2 YFSETQ. V was clipped by 4 bases and J by 6 bases; unmatched bases: 5. The CDR3 length is 14 residues. Patients of the Seattle cohort, enrolled during active infection, were followed longitudinally.

The gene calls are TRBV5-1 and TRBJ1-5; TRBD1 matches 9 bases. Sequencing was done on a sample of peripheral blood. The sequence derives from a man aged 25 to 40 with COVID-19, enrolled during active disease. The CDR3 sequence: CASSPTGGFQPQHF. CDR3 nucleotide sequence: TGCGCCAGCAGCCCCACAGGGGGCTTTCAGCCCCAGCATTTT.